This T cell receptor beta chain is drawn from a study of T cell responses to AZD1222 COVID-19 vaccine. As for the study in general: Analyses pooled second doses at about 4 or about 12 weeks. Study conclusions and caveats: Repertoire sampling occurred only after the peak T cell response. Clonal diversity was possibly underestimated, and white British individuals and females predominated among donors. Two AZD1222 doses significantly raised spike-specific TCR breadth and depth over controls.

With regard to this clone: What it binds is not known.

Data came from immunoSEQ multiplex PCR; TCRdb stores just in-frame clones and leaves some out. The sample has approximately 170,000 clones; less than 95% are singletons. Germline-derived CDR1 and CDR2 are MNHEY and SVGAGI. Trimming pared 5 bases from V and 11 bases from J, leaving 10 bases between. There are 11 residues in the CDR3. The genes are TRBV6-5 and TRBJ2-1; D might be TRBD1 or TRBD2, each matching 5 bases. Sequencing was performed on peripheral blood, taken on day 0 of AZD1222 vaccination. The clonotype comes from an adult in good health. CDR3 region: CASSRPGQQFF. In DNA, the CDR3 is TGTGCCAGCAGTCGCCCGGGACAGCAGTTCTTC.